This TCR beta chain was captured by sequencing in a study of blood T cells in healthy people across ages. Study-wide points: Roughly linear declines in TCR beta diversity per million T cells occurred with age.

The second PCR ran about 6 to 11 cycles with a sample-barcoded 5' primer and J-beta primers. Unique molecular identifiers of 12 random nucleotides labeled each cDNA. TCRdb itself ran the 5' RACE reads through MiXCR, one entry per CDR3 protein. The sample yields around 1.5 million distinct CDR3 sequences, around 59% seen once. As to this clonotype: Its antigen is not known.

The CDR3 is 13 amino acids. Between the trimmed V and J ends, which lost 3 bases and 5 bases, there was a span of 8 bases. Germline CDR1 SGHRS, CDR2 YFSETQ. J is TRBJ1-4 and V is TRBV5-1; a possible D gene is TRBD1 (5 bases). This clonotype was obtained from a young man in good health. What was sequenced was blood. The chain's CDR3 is CASSSTENEKLFF. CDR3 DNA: TGCGCCAGCAGCTCGACAGAAAATGAAAAACTGTTTTTT.